Shown below are 32 T cell receptor beta chains from a single sample sequenced in a study of T cell repertoires in cytomegalovirus infection. TCRdb reanalysed the reads using MiXCR and keeps one entry per CDR3 protein. The repertoire has approximately 750,000 distinct CDR3 sequences, 35% to 45% of them found once; the top ten carry around 3%. The sample was PBMCs. The source is a human donor in good health (CMV status not recorded). Some clones in this sample may be carry-over from other donors' samples.

Notes on this clonotype: An end of the junction differs from the germline gene, which may be a read error. The chain joins TRBV19 to TRBJ1-2, with a weak D call TRBD1 (5 bases). This CDR3 contains 14 residues. The germline V gene has CDR1 LNHDA and CDR2 SQIVND (reference sequence). The chain's CDR3 is CASSLLRGSYVYTF. The CDR3 DNA reads TGTGCCAGTAGCCTGCTGCGGGGGTCATATGTCTACACCTTC.

J is TRBJ1-5 and V is TRBV6-5; 8 bases line up with TRBD1. The CDR3 runs to 14 residues. The V and J ends lost 2 bases and 6 bases, in that order; junction bases with no gene match: 3. From germline, CDR1 is MNHEY and CDR2 SVGAGI. CDR3 DNA: TGTGCCAGCAGTTACGACAGGGGAGTTCAGCCCCAGCATTTT. It codes for CASSYDRGVQPQHF.

This clonotype was counted a few times. The rearrangement links TRBV4-1 to TRBJ2-7; no definite D call. Deletions cut 4 bases from V and 2 bases from J, with 12 bases between. Germline CDR1 reads MGHRA; CDR2 reads YSYEKL. The CDR3 covers 14 residues. The DNA of the CDR3 is TGCGCCAGCAGCCCTGTGGCTGATACCTACGAGCAGTACTTC. Amino acids: CASSPVADTYEQYF.

The genes are TRBV2 and TRBJ1-2; 7 bases match TRBD1. Germline values: CDR1 SNHLY, CDR2 FYNNEI. Unmatched junction bases numbered 8, after V lost 8 bases and J lost 2 bases. This CDR3 comprises 14 residues. The CDR3: CASGVTGTNYGYTF. In DNA form, the CDR3 reads TGTGCCAGCGGGGTGACAGGGACCAACTATGGCTACACCTTC.

This clonotype appeared many times. The V gene is TRBV7-6, the J gene TRBJ2-7, with 10 bases identical to TRBD1. Trimming removed 8 bases from V and 6 bases from J; junction bases left unmatched: 13. This CDR3 is 15 amino acids long. Germline loops: CDR1 SGHVS, CDR2 FNYEAQ. DNA of the CDR3: TGTGCCAGCCAACTAGAGTCCGGGACAGGGGTCGAGCAGTACTTC. Protein: CASQLESGTGVEQYF. Complete variable domain (other parts from reference TRBV7-6 and TRBJ2-7): GAGVSQSPRYKVTKRGQDVALRCDPISGHVSLYWYRQALGQGPEFLTYFNYEAQQDKSGLPNDRFSAERPEGSISTLTIQRTEQRDSAMYRCASQLESGTGVEQYFGPGTRLTVT.

The rearrangement uses TRBV5-6 and TRBJ2-1; D perhaps matches TRBD2 (5 bases). Between the trimmed V and J ends, which lost 3 bases and 12 bases, there was a span of 13 bases. The CDR3 consists of 12 residues. Germline CDR1 and CDR2: SGHDT and YYEEEE. The CDR3 here is CASSWRQKVQFF. In DNA, the CDR3 is TGTGCCAGCAGCTGGAGGCAAAAGGTGCAGTTCTTC.

The V call is TRBV20-1, the J call TRBJ2-3, with D possibly being TRBD2 (6 bases). V was trimmed by 6 bases and J by 1 base, leaving 11 bases between them. The CDR3 is 13 residues long. CDR1 is DFQATT, CDR2 SNEGSKA, per germline (reference sequence). CDR3 nucleotides: TGCAGTGCGCTCGGGACTGGCACAGATACGCAGTATTTT. Translating gives CSALGTGTDTQYF.

In this sample, this clonotype turned up many times. V gene TRBV11-2 combines with J gene TRBJ2-3; 10 positions match TRBD1. CDR3 length: 20 residues. Germline CDR1 reads SGHAT; CDR2 reads FQNNGV. The trim removed 4 bases at V and 5 bases at J, leaving 21 bases unmatched. The DNA of the CDR3 is TGTGCCAGCAGCTCGTACCCCGAAAAGATTCCCGGGACAGGGGAAGATACGCAGTATTTT. Its protein product is CASSSYPEKIPGTGEDTQYF.

A single count supports this clonotype. A much bigger clone sits one base away, suggesting this may be a read error. The chain uses TRBV7-6 and TRBJ2-7, with 8 positions matching TRBD2. CDR1 SGHVS and CDR2 FNYEAQ come from the germline V gene. The CDR3 sequence is 14 residues long. The V gene end was trimmed by 5 bases and the J gene end by 2 bases; junction bases not matched to a gene: 5. This CDR3 reads CASSHVAGTYEQYF. The CDR3 DNA is TGTGCCAGCAGCCACGTAGCGGGGACCTACGAGCAGTACTTC.

This clonotype was seen a few times. V is TRBV29-1 and J is TRBJ1-2; D possibly corresponds to TRBD1 (5 bases). Trimming removed 2 bases from V and 2 bases from J, with 15 bases in between. This CDR3 has 15 residues. Germline V lookup: CDR1 SQVTM, CDR2 ANQGSEA. The DNA of the CDR3 is TGCAGCGTTGAATTTTACGACAGAAGAAACTATGGCTACACCTTC. Translating gives CSVEFYDRRNYGYTF.

This chain joins TRBV19 and TRBJ1-6; 9 positions match TRBD1. Germline V gives CDR1 LNHDA, CDR2 SQIVND (reference sequence). There are 15 residues in the CDR3. Trimming took 4 bases from V and 8 from J; bases not matched to a gene: 6. DNA of the CDR3: TGTGCCAGTAGTACCCTCCGGGACAGGGATTCACCCCTCCACTTT. This sequence encodes CASSTLRDRDSPLHF.

A few counts support this clonotype. This rearrangement joins TRBV24-1 to TRBJ1-5, with D possibly being TRBD1 (5 bases). CDR1 is KGHDR, CDR2 SFDVKD, per germline. V was pared by 7 bases and J by 1 base, with 10 bases between. The CDR3 contains 14 residues. CDR3 in DNA: TGTGCCACCAGCGGGGGAGGAAGCAATCAGCCCCAGCATTTT. This translates into CATSGGGSNQPQHF.

This clonotype was seen only a few times. The chain has TRBV2 and TRBJ2-1, with D uncertain. The length of the CDR3 is 11 residues. V lost 5 bases, J lost 10 bases, and 9 bases lay in between. In germline, CDR1 is SNHLY, CDR2 FYNNEI. Here the CDR3 reads CASSNVREQFF. Here the CDR3 DNA reads TGTGCCAGCAGTAATGTTCGGGAGCAGTTCTTC.

The table lists this clonotype with a few counts. This rearrangement joins TRBV19 to TRBJ1-6; D is unresolved. The germline CDR1 and CDR2 sequences are LNHDA and SQIVND (reference sequence). Trimming shortened V by 3 bases and J by 7 bases, and 16 bases separated the two germline ends. This CDR3 is built from 16 residues. The CDR3 bases are TGTGCCAGTAGTATCGGTATCGCGACTACGAATTCACCCCTCCACTTT. Translation: CASSIGIATTNSPLHF. The complete variable domain, with remaining parts taken from reference TRBV19 and TRBJ1-6, reads DGGITQSPKYLFRKEGQNVTLSCEQNLNHDAMYWYRQDPGQGLRLIYYSQIVNDFQKGDIAEGYSVSREKKESFPLTVTSAQKNPTAFYLCASSIGIATTNSPLHFGNGTRLTVT.

This clonotype was counted many times. V gene TRBV28 combines with J gene TRBJ1-1; D possibly corresponds to TRBD1 (5 bases). The germline CDR1 and CDR2 sequences are MDHEN and SYDVKM. The V end was cut by 7 bases, the J end by 1 base, with 13 bases between. The CDR3 runs to 14 residues. CDR3 loop: CASTLVRGNTEAFF. CDR3 coding DNA: TGTGCCAGCACCCTCGTTAGGGGGAACACTGAAGCTTTCTTT.

The genes are TRBV20-1 and TRBJ2-7; D not resolved. The length of the CDR3 is 11 residues. The V gene's germline CDR1 is DFQATT and CDR2 SNEGSKA (reference sequence). The V gene lost 6 bases and the J gene lost 2 bases, with 8 bases spanning the gap. CDR3 sequence reads: CSAGLTYEQYF. CDR3 nucleotide sequence: TGCAGTGCCGGGCTGACCTACGAGCAGTACTTC.

V gene TRBV28 combines with J gene TRBJ1-1, with D possibly matching TRBD1 (6 bases). This CDR3 is built from 16 residues. V dropped 1 base and J dropped 6 bases, with 18 bases sitting between them. The germline CDR1 and CDR2 sequences are MDHEN and SYDVKM. CDR3: CASSLLGGSLTAEAFF. The CDR3, as DNA: TGTGCCAGCAGTTTATTAGGGGGTAGTTTGACGGCTGAAGCTTTCTTT.

This clonotype was seen a few times. The chain combines TRBV27 with TRBJ1-1; D possibly corresponds to TRBD1 (6 bases). The CDR3 sequence is 17 residues long. The V gene's germline CDR1 is MNHEY and CDR2 SMNVEV (reference sequence). Between the trimmed V and J ends, which lost 8 bases and 4 bases, there was a span of 26 bases. The CDR3 sequence: CASRQLATVPRGTEAFF. DNA for the CDR3: TGTGCCAGCCGTCAACTGGCGACAGTACCCAGGGGCACTGAAGCTTTCTTT.

This clonotype was counted ten times or more. The chain joins TRBV7-8 to TRBJ1-6, with a possible D match to TRBD1 (6 bases). Deletions cut 4 bases from V and 6 bases from J, with 13 bases between. Germline assignment: CDR1 SGHVS and CDR2 FQNEAQ. The CDR3 sequence is 15 residues long. The CDR3 spells CASSSQTGPNSPLHF. Written as DNA, the CDR3 is TGTGCCAGCAGCTCCCAGACAGGACCTAATTCACCCCTCCACTTT. The full variable domain, rest sourced from reference TRBV7-8 and TRBJ1-6, is GAGVSQSPRYKVAKRGQDVALRCDPISGHVSLFWYQQALGQGPEFLTYFQNEAQLDKSGLPSDRFFAERPEGSVSTLKIQRTQQEDSAVYLCASSSQTGPNSPLHFGNGTRLTVT.

About this clonotype: A read error may account for a junction end that differs from germline. The V gene is TRBV7-2, the J gene TRBJ1-1; a weak D match, TRBD1 (5 bases). CDR1 SGHTA and CDR2 FQGNSA come from the germline V gene. The CDR3 contains 11 residues. CDR3 sequence reads: CDSVRDSEAFF. DNA of the CDR3: TGTGACAGCGTCAGGGACTCTGAAGCGTTCTTT.

The V call is TRBV12-3 or TRBV12-4, the J call TRBJ2-7; a weak D match, TRBD1 (5 bases). The length of the CDR3 is 16 residues. Deletions cut 6 bases from V and 2 bases from J, with 20 bases between. The CDR3 is CASSLSRQTSPYEQYF. Here the CDR3 DNA reads TGTGCCAGCAGCTTATCGAGACAGACGAGCCCCTACGAGCAGTACTTC.

This clonotype has a handful of counts. The V and J genes are TRBV12-3 or TRBV12-4 and TRBJ2-3; D gene unclear. CDR3 size: 13 residues. V shed 1 base and J shed 8 bases, with 10 bases lying between them. The CDR3 is CASSLGGLVTQYF. The CDR3 DNA reads TGTGCCAGCAGTTTAGGTGGCTTGGTTACGCAGTATTTT.

The V gene is TRBV28, the J gene TRBJ2-5; 8 bases fit TRBD1. There are 19 residues in the CDR3. V trimming: 4 bases; J trimming: 3 bases; junction bases outside the gene matches: 19. Germline V CDR1 and CDR2: MDHEN, SYDVKM. CDR3 DNA: TGTGCCAGCAGTTCAAGTCTGACGACAGGGGAGGTTTTGGAAGAGACCCAGTACTTC. This gives the protein CASSSSLTTGEVLEETQYF.

The J gene is TRBJ2-6, the V gene TRBV5-6; 8 bases match TRBD1. This CDR3 is built from 17 residues. Germline V lookup: CDR1 SGHDT, CDR2 YYEEEE. The V gene end was trimmed by 0 bases and the J gene end by 4 bases; junction bases not matched to a gene: 6. The CDR3 spells CASSLVGRGPGANVLTF. CDR3 nucleotide sequence: TGTGCCAGCAGCTTGGTCGGCAGGGGGCCCGGGGCCAACGTCCTGACTTTC.

In its sample, this clonotype was seen a few times. The gene calls are TRBV28 and TRBJ2-1; 11 positions match TRBD2. CDR1 is MDHEN, CDR2 SYDVKM, per germline. The ends lost 6 bases at V and 4 bases at J; junction bases unmatched: 2. The CDR3 spans 14 residues. The CDR3 region is CASSRLAGYNEQFF. The CDR3 region has the DNA TGTGCCAGCAGCCGACTAGCGGGGTACAATGAGCAGTTCTTC.

The chain recombines TRBV5-6 with TRBJ1-2; D is undetermined. Trimming took 0 bases from V and 6 from J, leaving 9 bases between them. The CDR3 runs to 13 residues. Germline V gene lookup returns CDR1 SGHDT and CDR2 YYEEEE. In DNA, the CDR3 is TGTGCCAGCAGCTTGGGAATTGGGGATGGCTACACCTTC. This translates into CASSLGIGDGYTF.

As concerns this clonotype: The CDR3 ends on some other residue instead of the conserved phenylalanine or tryptophan, so this is likely a read error. The chain has TRBV7-2 and TRBJ1-5; the match to TRBD1 covers 7 bases. Looked up from germline, CDR1 is SGHTA and CDR2 is FQGNSA. The CDR3 loop spans 15 amino acids. The chain's CDR3 is CASSWGDRESKPQHL. The CDR3 DNA follows: TGTGCAAGCAGCTGGGGAGACAGGGAATCGAAGCCCCAGCATCTT.

This clonotype was detected a few times. The V gene is TRBV28, the J gene TRBJ1-6; 7 bases fit TRBD1. V was pared by 2 bases and J by 8 bases, with 12 bases of the junction left unmatched. The germline V gene encodes CDR1 MDHEN and CDR2 SYDVKM. CDR3 length equals 17 residues. The CDR3 DNA sequence: TGTGCCAGCAGTTTACCCGGTGGCTACAGGGGTGATTCACCCCTCCACTTT. This gives the protein CASSLPGGYRGDSPLHF.

This clonotype has a handful of counts. The chain links TRBV27 to TRBJ2-1; 13 bases align to TRBD2. This CDR3 is 18 amino acids long. In germline, CDR1 is MNHEY, CDR2 SMNVEV (reference sequence). Trimming cost V 4 bases and J 7 bases; bases outside gene matches: 13. The CDR3 sequence: CASSSITSGRVLGNEQFF. The DNA for the CDR3 is TGTGCCAGCAGTTCGATAACTAGCGGGAGGGTCCTTGGGAATGAGCAGTTCTTC.

This clonotype occurred a few times. The J gene is TRBJ1-3, the V gene TRBV12-3 or TRBV12-4; no reliable D call. This CDR3 has 15 amino acids. V shed 2 bases and J shed 0 bases, with 8 bases lying between them. The CDR3 coding sequence is TGTGCCAGCAGTTTAATGGGTTTCTCTGGAAACACCATATATTTT. Residues: CASSLMGFSGNTIYF.

This chain uses TRBV12-3 or TRBV12-4 with TRBJ2-1; D remains unclear. The CDR3 sequence is 16 residues long. The V end was cut by 5 bases, the J end by 5 bases, with 19 bases between. CDR3 amino acids: CASSPLVGNPNNEQFF. The CDR3 DNA sequence: TGTGCCAGCAGTCCCCTGGTTGGGAACCCGAACAATGAGCAGTTCTTC.

This clonotype came up a few times. The chain combines TRBV6-6 with TRBJ2-5; TRBD2 aligns across 10 bases. The CDR3 is 16 residues long. V lost 2 bases and J lost 5; bases outside the gene matches: 8. The germline gives CDR1 MNHNY, CDR2 SVGAGI (reference sequence). The DNA for the CDR3 is TGTGCCAGCAGTTACGGGGCTAGCGGGAGTTCGGAGACCCAGTACTTC. Translating it yields CASSYGASGSSETQYF.